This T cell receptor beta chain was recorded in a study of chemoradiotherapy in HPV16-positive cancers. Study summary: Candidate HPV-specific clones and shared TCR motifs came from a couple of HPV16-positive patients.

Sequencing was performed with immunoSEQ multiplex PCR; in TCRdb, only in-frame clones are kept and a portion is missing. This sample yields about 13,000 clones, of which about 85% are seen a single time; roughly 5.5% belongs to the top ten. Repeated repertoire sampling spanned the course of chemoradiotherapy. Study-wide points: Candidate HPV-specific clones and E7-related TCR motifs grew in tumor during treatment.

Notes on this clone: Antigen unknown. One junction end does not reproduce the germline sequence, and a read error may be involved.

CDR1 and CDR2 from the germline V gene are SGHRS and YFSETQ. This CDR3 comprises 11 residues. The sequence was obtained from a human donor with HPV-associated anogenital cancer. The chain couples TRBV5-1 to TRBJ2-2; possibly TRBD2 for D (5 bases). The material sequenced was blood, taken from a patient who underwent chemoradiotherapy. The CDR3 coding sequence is TGTATTCTAGCTCGCACCGGGGAGCTGTTTTTT. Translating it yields CILARTGELFF.